This TCR beta chain was observed in a study of T cell changes during pregnancy in multiple sclerosis. V shed 5 bases, J shed 8 bases, and the junction held 14 bases outside the gene matches. CDR1 and CDR2 (germline): PRHDT, FYEKMQ (reference sequence). The CDR3 runs 16 residues. Some clones are missing from TCRdb's copy, which holds only in-frame ones; the method was immunoSEQ multiplex PCR. This table holds over 35,000 clones, roughly 90% found once. The chain employs TRBV13 and TRBJ2-2; 7 nucleotides agree with TRBD2. This receptor was obtained from a female donor with multiple sclerosis, enrolled in a pregnancy study. The material was CD4+ T cells from peripheral blood mononuclear cells, obtained in the second trimester of pregnancy. The DNA for the CDR3 is TGTGCCAGCAGCGTAGCCGGTTGGAGCGGGACGGGGGAGCTGTTTTTT. It translates to CASSVAGWSGTGELFF.